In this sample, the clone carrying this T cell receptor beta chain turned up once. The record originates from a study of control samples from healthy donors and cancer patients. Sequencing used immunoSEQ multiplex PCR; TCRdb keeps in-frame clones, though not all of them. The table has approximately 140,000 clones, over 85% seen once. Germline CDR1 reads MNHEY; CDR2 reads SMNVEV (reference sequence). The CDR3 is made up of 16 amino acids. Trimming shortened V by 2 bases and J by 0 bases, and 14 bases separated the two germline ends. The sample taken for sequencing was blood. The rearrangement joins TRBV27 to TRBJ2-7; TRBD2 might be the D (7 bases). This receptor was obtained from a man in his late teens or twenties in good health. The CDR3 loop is CASSLNGLGGSYEQYF. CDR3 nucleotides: TGTGCCAGCAGTTTAAATGGACTAGGGGGCTCCTACGAGCAGTACTTC.